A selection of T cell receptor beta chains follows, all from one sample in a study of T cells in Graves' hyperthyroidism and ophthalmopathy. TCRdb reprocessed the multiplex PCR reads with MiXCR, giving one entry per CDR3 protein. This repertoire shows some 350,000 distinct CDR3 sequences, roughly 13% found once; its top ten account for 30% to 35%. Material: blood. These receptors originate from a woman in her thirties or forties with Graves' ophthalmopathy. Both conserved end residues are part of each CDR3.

CDR3aa: CSALAGERDTQYF
v_gene: TRBV20-1

CDR3aa: CASNESGEKLFF
v_gene: TRBV7-9

CDR3aa: CASSLDLNLRGSYEQYF
v_gene: TRBV11-3

CDR3aa: CASSLVWTEKETQYF
v_gene: TRBV28

CDR3aa: CASSYGVAFDEQFF
v_gene: TRBV6-5

CDR3aa: CSARARGMQNTEAFF
v_gene: TRBV20-1

CDR3aa: CASSIRQRGGYGYTF
v_gene: TRBV19

CDR3aa: CSQRFADTQYF
v_gene: TRBV29-1

CDR3aa: CASSETPDRGRGYTF
v_gene: TRBV2

CDR3aa: CASSESPGANEKLFF
v_gene: TRBV10-2

CDR3aa: CASSLSPTGSQPQHF
v_gene: TRBV12-3/TRBV12-4

CDR3aa: CSARRRGRRETQYF
v_gene: TRBV20-1

CDR3aa: CASSLRLGPETQYF
v_gene: TRBV11-2

CDR3aa: CASRSTGYEAFF
v_gene: TRBV3-1

CDR3aa: CASSQGKGDYEQYF
v_gene: TRBV4-1

CDR3aa: CASSSRTVSTDTQYF
v_gene: TRBV5-1

CDR3aa: CASSGGSSGPGETQYF
v_gene: TRBV2

CDR3aa: CSVRGERLYEQYF
v_gene: TRBV20-1

CDR3aa: CASSPLAGVTDTQYF
v_gene: TRBV12-3/TRBV12-4

CDR3aa: CSARDGAQTADTQYF
v_gene: TRBV20-1

CDR3aa: CASSDAYEKLFF
v_gene: TRBV10-2

CDR3aa: CASSYTPDSFTYEQYF
v_gene: TRBV6-1

CDR3aa: CSARDSGQGAKGEYF
v_gene: TRBV20-1

CDR3aa: CASSPSGQGGQETQYF
v_gene: TRBV28

CDR3aa: CASSTQRRPNEKLFF
v_gene: TRBV2

CDR3aa: CASTTTLGRAIDGYTF
v_gene: TRBV2

CDR3aa: CASSFLGTDSYEQYF
v_gene: TRBV28

CDR3aa: CASSEAPATSSPYF
v_gene: TRBV6-1

CDR3aa: CASSRMPQGKNYGYTF
v_gene: TRBV19

CDR3aa: CASSLQPGHVTDTQYF
v_gene: TRBV5-1

CDR3aa: CASSPSTNKLYNEQFF
v_gene: TRBV28

CDR3aa: CASSVNVRRNNEQFF
v_gene: TRBV9

CDR3aa: CASSPASGFRADTQYF
v_gene: TRBV11-3

CDR3aa: CASSEEEWNEQFF
v_gene: TRBV6-1

CDR3aa: CASSLTGVRQPQHF
v_gene: TRBV7-2

CDR3aa: CASSLFSIAKNIQYF
v_gene: TRBV28

CDR3aa: CASSEGGGSYSNQPQHF
v_gene: TRBV6-1

CDR3aa: CASSQEYSTEAFF
v_gene: TRBV3-1